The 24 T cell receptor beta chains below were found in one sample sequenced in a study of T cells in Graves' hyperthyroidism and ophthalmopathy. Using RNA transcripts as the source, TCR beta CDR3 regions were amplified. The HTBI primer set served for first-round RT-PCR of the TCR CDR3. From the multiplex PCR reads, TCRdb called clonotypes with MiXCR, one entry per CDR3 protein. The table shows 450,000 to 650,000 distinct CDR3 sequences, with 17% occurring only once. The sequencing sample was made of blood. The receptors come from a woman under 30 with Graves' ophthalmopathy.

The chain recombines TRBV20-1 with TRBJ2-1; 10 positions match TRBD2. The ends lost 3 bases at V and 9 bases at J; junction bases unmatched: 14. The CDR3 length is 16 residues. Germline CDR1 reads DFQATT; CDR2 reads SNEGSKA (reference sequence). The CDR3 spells CSARDPRAGGRSEQFF. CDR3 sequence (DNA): TGCAGTGCTAGGGACCCACGAGCGGGAGGGCGGAGTGAGCAGTTCTTC.

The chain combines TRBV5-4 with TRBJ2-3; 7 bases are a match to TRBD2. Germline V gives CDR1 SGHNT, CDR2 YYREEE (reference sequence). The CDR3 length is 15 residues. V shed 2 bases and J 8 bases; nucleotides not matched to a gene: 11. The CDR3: CASSFTTGGYGTQYF. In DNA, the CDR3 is TGTGCCAGCAGCTTCACTACGGGAGGCTATGGTACGCAGTATTTT.

This CDR3 is CSVEGESYEQYF. As DNA, the CDR3 is TGCAGCGTTGAAGGGGAGTCCTACGAGCAGTACTTC. V gene TRBV29-1 combines with J gene TRBJ2-7, with a weak D call TRBD2 (5 bases). Germline CDR1 reads SQVTM; CDR2 reads ANQGSEA. V lost 1 base to trimming and J lost 1 base, with 5 bases between them. The CDR3 covers 12 residues.

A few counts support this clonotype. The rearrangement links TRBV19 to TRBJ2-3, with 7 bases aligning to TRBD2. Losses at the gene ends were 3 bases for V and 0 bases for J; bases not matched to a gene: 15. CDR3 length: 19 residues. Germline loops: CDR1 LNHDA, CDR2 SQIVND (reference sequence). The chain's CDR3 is CASSMLGSSGFPSTDTQYF. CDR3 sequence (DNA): TGTGCCAGTAGTATGTTAGGGTCTAGCGGCTTTCCTAGCACAGATACGCAGTATTTT. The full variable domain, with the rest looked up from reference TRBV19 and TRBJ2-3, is DGGITQSPKYLFRKEGQNVTLSCEQNLNHDAMYWYRQDPGQGLRLIYYSQIVNDFQKGDIAEGYSVSREKKESFPLTVTSAQKNPTAFYLCASSMLGSSGFPSTDTQYFGPGTRLTVL.

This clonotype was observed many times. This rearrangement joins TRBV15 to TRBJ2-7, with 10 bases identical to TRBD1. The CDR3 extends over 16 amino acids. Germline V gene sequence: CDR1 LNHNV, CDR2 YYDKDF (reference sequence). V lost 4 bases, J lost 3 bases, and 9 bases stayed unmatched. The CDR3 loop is CATSTTGQGVGYEQYF. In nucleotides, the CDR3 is TGTGCCACCAGCACCACTGGACAGGGGGTAGGCTACGAGCAGTACTTC.

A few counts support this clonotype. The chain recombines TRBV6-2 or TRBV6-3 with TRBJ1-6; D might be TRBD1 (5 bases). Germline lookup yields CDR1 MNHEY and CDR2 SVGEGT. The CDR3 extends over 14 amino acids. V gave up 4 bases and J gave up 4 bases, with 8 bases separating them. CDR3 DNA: TGTGCCAGCAGTTCGACAGATTATAATTCACCCCTCCACTTT. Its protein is CASSSTDYNSPLHF.

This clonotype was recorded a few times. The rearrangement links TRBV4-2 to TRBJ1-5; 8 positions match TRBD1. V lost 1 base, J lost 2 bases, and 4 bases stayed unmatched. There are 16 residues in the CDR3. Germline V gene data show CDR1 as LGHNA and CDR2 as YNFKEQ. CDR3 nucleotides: TGTGCCAGCAGCCAAGTTTCGGGACAGGGCAATCAGCCCCAGCATTTT. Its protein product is CASSQVSGQGNQPQHF.

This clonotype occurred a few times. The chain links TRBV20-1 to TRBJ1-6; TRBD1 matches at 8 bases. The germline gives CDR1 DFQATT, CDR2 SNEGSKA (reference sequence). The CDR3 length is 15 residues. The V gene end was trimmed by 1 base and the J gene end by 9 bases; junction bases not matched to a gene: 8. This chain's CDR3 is CSARVWSDRASPLHF. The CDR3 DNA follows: TGCAGTGCTAGAGTTTGGTCGGACAGGGCTTCACCCCTCCACTTT.

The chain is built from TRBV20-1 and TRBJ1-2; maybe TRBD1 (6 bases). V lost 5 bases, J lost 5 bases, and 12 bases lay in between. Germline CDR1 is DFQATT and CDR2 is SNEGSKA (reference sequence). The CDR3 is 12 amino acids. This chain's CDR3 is CSAGKQGYGYTF. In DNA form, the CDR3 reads TGCAGTGCTGGGAAACAGGGTTATGGCTACACCTTC.

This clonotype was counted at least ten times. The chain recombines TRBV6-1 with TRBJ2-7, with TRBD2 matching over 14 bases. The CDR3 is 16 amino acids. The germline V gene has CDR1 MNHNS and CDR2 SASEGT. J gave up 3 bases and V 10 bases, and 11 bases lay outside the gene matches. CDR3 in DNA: TGTGCCACCCTTGGACTAGCGGGAGGCTCGAGCTACGAGCAGTACTTC. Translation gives CATLGLAGGSSYEQYF.

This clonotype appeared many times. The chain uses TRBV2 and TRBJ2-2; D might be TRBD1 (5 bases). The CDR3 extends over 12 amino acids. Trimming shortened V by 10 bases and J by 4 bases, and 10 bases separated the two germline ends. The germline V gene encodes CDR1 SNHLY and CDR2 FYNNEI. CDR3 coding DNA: TGTGCCAAAGCAGGGCCCACCGGGGAGCTGTTTTTT. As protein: CAKAGPTGELFF. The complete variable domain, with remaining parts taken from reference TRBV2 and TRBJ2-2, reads EPEVTQTPSHQVTQMGQEVILRCVPISNHLYFYWYRQILGQKVEFLVSFYNNEISEKSEIFDDQFSVERPDGSNFTLKIRSTKLEDSAMYFCAKAGPTGELFFGEGSRLTVL.

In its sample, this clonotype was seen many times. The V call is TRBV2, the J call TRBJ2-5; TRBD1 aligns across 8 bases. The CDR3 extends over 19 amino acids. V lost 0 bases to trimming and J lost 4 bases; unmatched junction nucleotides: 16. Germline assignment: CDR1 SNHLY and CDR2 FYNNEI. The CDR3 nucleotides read TGTGCCAGCAGTGAAGCGGGGGCCTTCAGGGGGCAGCGTGGAGAGACCCAGTACTTC. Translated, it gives CASSEAGAFRGQRGETQYF.

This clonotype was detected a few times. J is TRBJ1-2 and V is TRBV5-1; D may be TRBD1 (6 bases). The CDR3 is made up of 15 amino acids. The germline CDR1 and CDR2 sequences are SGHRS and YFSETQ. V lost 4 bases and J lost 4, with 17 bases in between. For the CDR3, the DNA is TGCGCCAGCAGCCCGCAGGGGCCGGTACCCTATGGCTACACCTTC. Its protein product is CASSPQGPVPYGYTF. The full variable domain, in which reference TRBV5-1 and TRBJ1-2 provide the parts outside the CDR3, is KAGVTQTPRYLIKTRGQQVTLSCSPISGHRSVSWYQQTPGQGLQFLFEYFSETQRNKGNFPGRFSGRQFSNSRSEMNVSTLELGDSALYLCASSPQGPVPYGYTFGSGTRLTVV.

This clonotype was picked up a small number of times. The CDR3 DNA follows: TGTGCCAGCAGTTTGAAAGGAAGTGGTGGCTACACCTTC. It is translated as CASSLKGSGGYTF. The J gene is TRBJ1-2, the V gene TRBV12-3 or TRBV12-4; D unresolved. Trimming took off 3 bases at V and 7 bases at J, with 12 bases between the two ends. The length of the CDR3 is 13 residues.

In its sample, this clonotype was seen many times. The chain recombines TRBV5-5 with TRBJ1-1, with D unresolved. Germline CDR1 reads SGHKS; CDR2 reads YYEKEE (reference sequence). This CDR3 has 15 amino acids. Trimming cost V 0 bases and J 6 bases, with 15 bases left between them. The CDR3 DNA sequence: TGTGCCAGCAGCTTGGTTCCCGGGGTGAGCCCTGAAGCTTTCTTT. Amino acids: CASSLVPGVSPEAFF.

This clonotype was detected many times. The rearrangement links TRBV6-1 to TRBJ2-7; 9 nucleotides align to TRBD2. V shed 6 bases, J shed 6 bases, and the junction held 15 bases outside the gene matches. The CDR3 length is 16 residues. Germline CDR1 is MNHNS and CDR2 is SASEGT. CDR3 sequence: CASSLSVAGAQGEQYF. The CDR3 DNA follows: TGTGCCAGCAGCTTATCCGTAGCGGGGGCGCAAGGCGAGCAGTACTTC.

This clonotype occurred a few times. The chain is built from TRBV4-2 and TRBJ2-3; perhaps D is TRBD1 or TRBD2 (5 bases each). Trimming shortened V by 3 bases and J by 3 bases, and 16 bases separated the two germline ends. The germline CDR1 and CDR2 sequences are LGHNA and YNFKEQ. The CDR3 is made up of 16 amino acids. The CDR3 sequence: CASSHPREGRTDTQYF. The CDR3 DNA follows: TGTGCCAGCAGCCACCCGAGAGAGGGGCGGACAGATACGCAGTATTTT.

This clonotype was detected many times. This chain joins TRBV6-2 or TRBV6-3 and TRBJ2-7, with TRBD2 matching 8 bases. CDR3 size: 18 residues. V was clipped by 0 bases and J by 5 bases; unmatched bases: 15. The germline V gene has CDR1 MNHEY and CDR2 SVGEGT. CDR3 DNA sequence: TGTGCCAGCAGTTACTCGATTGGTTCGGGGACTAGTTTCCACGAGCAGTACTTC. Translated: CASSYSIGSGTSFHEQYF.

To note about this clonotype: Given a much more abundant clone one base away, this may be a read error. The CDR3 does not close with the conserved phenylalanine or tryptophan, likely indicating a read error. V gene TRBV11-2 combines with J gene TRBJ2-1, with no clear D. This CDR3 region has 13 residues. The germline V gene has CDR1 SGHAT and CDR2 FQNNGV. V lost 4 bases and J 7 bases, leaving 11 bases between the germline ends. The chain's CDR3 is CASSSGALNEQFS. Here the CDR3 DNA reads TGTGCCAGCAGCTCGGGTGCGCTTAATGAGCAGTTCTCC.

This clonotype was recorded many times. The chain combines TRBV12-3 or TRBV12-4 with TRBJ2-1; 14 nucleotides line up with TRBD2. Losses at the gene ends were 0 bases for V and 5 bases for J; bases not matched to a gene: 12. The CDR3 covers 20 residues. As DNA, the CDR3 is TGTGCCAGCAGTTTAGCCCCAACGGGACTAGCGGGGGCAGGGAACAATGAGCAGTTCTTC. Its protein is CASSLAPTGLAGAGNNEQFF.

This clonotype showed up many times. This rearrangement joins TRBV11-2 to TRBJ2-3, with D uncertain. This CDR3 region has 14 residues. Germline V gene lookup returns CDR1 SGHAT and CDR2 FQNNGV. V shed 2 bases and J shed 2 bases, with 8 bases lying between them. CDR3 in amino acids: CASSLYDFTDTQYF. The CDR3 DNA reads TGTGCCAGCAGCTTATACGATTTCACAGATACGCAGTATTTT.

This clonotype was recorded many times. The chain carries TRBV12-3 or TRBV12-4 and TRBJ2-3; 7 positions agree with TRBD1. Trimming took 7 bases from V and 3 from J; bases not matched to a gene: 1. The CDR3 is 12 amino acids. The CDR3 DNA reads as TGTGCCAGCAACAGGGGTACAGATACGCAGTATTTT. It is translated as CASNRGTDTQYF.

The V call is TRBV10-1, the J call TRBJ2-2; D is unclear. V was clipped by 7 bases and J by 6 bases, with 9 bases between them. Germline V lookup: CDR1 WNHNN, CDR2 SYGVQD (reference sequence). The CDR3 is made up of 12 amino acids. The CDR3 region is CASMEGPGELFF. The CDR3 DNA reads TGCGCCAGCATGGAAGGGCCCGGGGAGCTGTTTTTT.

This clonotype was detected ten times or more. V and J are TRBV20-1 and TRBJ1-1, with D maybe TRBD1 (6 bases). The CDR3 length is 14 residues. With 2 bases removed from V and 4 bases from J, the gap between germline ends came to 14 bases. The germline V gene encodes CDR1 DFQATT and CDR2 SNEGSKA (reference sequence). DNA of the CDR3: TGCAGTGCTAGAACAGGGAGAAGGCGCACTGAAGCTTTCTTT. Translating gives CSARTGRRRTEAFF.